A single TCR beta chain is shown here with its context. Its antigen is undetermined. Combining a sample-barcoded 5' primer with a J-beta primer mix, a second PCR ran for roughly 7 to 12 cycles. TCRdb called the 5' RACE reads again in MiXCR, with one record for every CDR3 protein. This table holds around 700,000 distinct CDR3 sequences, 20% to 25% found once. The CDR3 totals 16 residues. Germline V gene data show CDR1 as LGHNT and CDR2 as FRNRAP. Trimming removed 3 bases from V and 8 bases from J, with 22 bases in between. These data belong to a study of blood T cells in healthy people across ages. General study results and limits: Donor CMV infection status was unknown, possibly confounding age-related changes in expanded clonotypes.

Separately, the same data were catalogued under a study of T cells of mothers and their children.

This receptor was obtained from a boy younger than 18 in good health. Sequencing used blood. The V and J genes are TRBV12-5 and TRBJ1-2; D is perhaps TRBD1 (6 bases). The CDR3 sequence is CASGFTTADRGGGYTF. The CDR3 coding sequence is TGTGCTAGTGGTTTTACTACCGCTGATCGTGGGGGCGGCTACACCTTC.